This T cell receptor beta chain was documented in a study of cytomegalovirus exposure and HLA in healthy donors. Amplification used 60 Vbeta primers and 13 Jbeta primers. Profiling relied on immunoSEQ multiplex PCR, and the TCRdb table lists in-frame clones only, not all of them. Here the sample spans 75,000 to 80,000 clones, 78% being singletons. With 5 bases removed from V and 5 bases from J, the gap between germline ends came to 12 bases. Germline CDR1 and CDR2: MNHEY and SVGAGI. The CDR3 runs to 14 residues. This chain connects TRBV6-5 to TRBJ2-2; possible D gene TRBD2, 6 bases. Material for sequencing was PBMCs. The receptor was isolated from a man aged 40-55 years in good health and CMV-seronegative. The CDR3 DNA sequence: TGTGCCAGCAGTACAGGTGGGGGGACCGGGGAGCTGTTTTTT. It encodes CASSTGGGTGELFF.